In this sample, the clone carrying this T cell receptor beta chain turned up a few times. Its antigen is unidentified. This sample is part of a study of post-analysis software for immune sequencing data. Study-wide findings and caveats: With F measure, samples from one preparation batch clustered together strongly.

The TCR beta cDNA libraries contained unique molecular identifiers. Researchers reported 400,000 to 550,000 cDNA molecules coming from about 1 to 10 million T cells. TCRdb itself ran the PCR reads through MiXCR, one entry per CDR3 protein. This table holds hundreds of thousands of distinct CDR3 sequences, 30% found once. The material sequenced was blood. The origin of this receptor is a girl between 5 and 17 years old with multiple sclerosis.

The CDR3 DNA reads TGCGCCAGCAGCTTGGGTCGGGGCTCCATCCACACAGATACGCAGTATTTT. Translation: CASSLGRGSIHTDTQYF. The V gene is TRBV5-1, the J gene TRBJ2-3; D tentatively reads TRBD1 or TRBD2 (5 bases each). Trimming removed 0 bases at V and 2 bases at J, with 16 bases between. The V gene's germline CDR1 is SGHRS and CDR2 YFSETQ. CDR3 length: 17 amino acids.